This T cell receptor (beta chain) is drawn from a study of cytomegalovirus exposure and HLA in healthy donors. The CDR3 extends over 16 amino acids. V shed 2 bases and J shed 1 base, with 14 bases lying between them. Germline loops: CDR1 MGHDK, CDR2 SYGVNS. This clone came up a few times. The antigen is not known. Researchers ran the PCR with 60 Vbeta and 13 Jbeta primers. Some clones are missing from TCRdb's copy, which holds only in-frame ones; the method was immunoSEQ multiplex PCR. The sample shows some 150,000 clones, about 80% of them seen only once. General study findings and limits: Earlier analysis looked at TCR beta V segments, and most were productive about 87% or about 30% of the time. Immune exposure data for these donors was limited to CMV serostatus.

The sample taken for sequencing was PBMCs. The receptor was isolated from a woman in her twenties or thirties in good health and CMV-seropositive. The chain carries TRBV25-1 and TRBJ1-1; D is possibly TRBD1 (6 bases). The CDR3 DNA is TGTGCCAGCAGTGAACCCTCAGGACAGCCGAACACTGAAGCTTTCTTT. As protein: CASSEPSGQPNTEAFF.